Listed here are 10 T cell receptor beta chains from one sample, sequenced in a study of response to subunit inactivated influenza vaccine. TCRdb reanalysed the RT-PCR reads using MiXCR and keeps one entry per CDR3 protein. This table holds roughly 520,000 distinct CDR3 sequences, over 25% found once. Material: CD4+ T cells sorted from PBMCs, obtained 5 to 6 days after vaccination. The receptor source for this set is a man aged 45-60 years who received an inactivated influenza vaccine.

This clonotype was counted a few times. The chain carries TRBV12-3 or TRBV12-4 and TRBJ1-1; D is unclear. Trimming cost V 5 bases and J 10 bases, with 14 bases left between them. The CDR3 loop spans 12 amino acids. In DNA, the CDR3 is TGTGCCAGCAGTCTAAAAACAAGAGTAGCTTTCTTT. Its protein product is CASSLKTRVAFF.

V usage is TRBV12-3 or TRBV12-4 and J usage is TRBJ2-5, with 8 bases lining up with TRBD2. V lost 3 bases and J lost 6; bases outside the gene matches: 9. CDR3 length: 15 residues. The CDR3 is CASSFVGGAGKTQYF. The CDR3 DNA is TGTGCCAGCAGTTTTGTCGGGGGGGCCGGTAAGACCCAGTACTTC.

CDR3 bases: TGTGCCAGCAGCCCAATCCCAGATACGCAGTATTTT. Amino acid sequence: CASSPIPDTQYF. The chain joins TRBV7-2 to TRBJ2-3, with unresolved D. Between the trimmed V and J ends, which lost 5 bases and 4 bases, there was a span of 7 bases. This CDR3 contains 12 residues. Per the germline V gene, CDR1 is SGHTA and CDR2 is FQGNSA.

CDR3 bases: TGTGCCAGCAGCTTACGGACAGGGGAAGGCGGGGAGCTGTTTTTT. Amino acid sequence: CASSLRTGEGGELFF. The rearrangement links TRBV11-2 to TRBJ2-2; 9 positions match TRBD1. The junction had 5 bases not matched to a gene; V was cut back by 2 bases and J by 7 bases. CDR1 is SGHAT, CDR2 FQNNGV, per germline. The CDR3 sequence is 15 residues long.

This chain connects TRBV5-6 to TRBJ2-5; D unresolved. The length of the CDR3 is 13 residues. The germline CDR1 and CDR2 sequences are SGHDT and YYEEEE. V shed 2 bases and J shed 2 bases, with 7 bases lying between them. The DNA of the CDR3 is TGTGCCAGCAGCTTCGACACTCAAGAGACCCAGTACTTC. It codes for CASSFDTQETQYF.

V usage is TRBV30 and J usage is TRBJ2-1; D uncertain. From germline, CDR1 is GTSNPN and CDR2 SVGIG (reference sequence). CDR3 length equals 13 residues. V was cut by 3 bases and J by 3 bases, with 9 bases left in between. CDR3 in amino acids: CAWRPPGYNEQFF. For the CDR3, the DNA is TGTGCCTGGAGGCCTCCCGGCTACAATGAGCAGTTCTTC.

The chain joins TRBV7-2 to TRBJ2-3; 7 nucleotides align to TRBD1. The CDR3 spans 15 residues. CDR1 and CDR2 (germline): SGHTA, FQGNSA. J gave up 3 bases and V 2 bases, and 5 bases lay outside the gene matches. The CDR3 sequence is CASSLSQQGTDTQYF. The CDR3 DNA sequence: TGTGCCAGCAGCTTATCCCAACAGGGGACAGATACGCAGTATTTT.

This clonotype showed up just once. V usage is TRBV28 and J usage is TRBJ2-1, with D perhaps TRBD1 (6 bases). Germline V gene data show CDR1 as MDHEN and CDR2 as SYDVKM. The CDR3 extends over 13 amino acids. V lost 6 bases and J 10 bases, leaving 16 bases between the germline ends. CDR3 bases: TGTGCCAGCAGCAGGACAGCGCCTCCGGAGCAGTTCTTC. This codes for CASSRTAPPEQFF.

V is TRBV7-9 and J is TRBJ2-5; 7 bases map to TRBD1. The length of the CDR3 is 16 residues. CDR1 is SEHNR and CDR2 is FQNEAQ in the germline V gene (reference sequence). Germline trimming cut 5 bases from V and 4 bases from J; bases unmatched to any gene: 13. CDR3 residues: CASSPYRGTSPETQYF. CDR3 coding DNA: TGTGCCAGCAGCCCTTACAGGGGAACTAGTCCAGAGACCCAGTACTTC.

This clonotype has only a few counts. The V gene is TRBV29-1, the J gene TRBJ2-7; TRBD2 matches at 11 bases. The CDR3 is 15 residues long. Per germline, CDR1 SQVTM and CDR2 ANQGSEA. J was trimmed by 5 bases and V by 1 base; bases with no gene match: 7. This CDR3 is CSVEGTSGSFNEQYF. CDR3 DNA sequence: TGCAGCGTTGAAGGCACTAGCGGGAGTTTCAACGAGCAGTACTTC.